This TCR beta chain was profiled in a study of STAT3 mutations in large granular lymphocyte leukemia. Study summary: Roughly half the longitudinally sequenced T-LGLL patients had canonical STAT3 mutations. More than half of T-LGLL patients received immunosuppressive therapy. General observations from the study: In about 35% of the 18 patients, new TCR clonotypes emerged after therapy. Every T-cell large granular lymphocyte leukemia patient had at least one immunodominant TCR beta clonotype.

There are 13 residues in the CDR3. V shed 4 bases and J shed 3 bases, with 11 bases lying between them. The V gene's germline CDR1 is SGHRS and CDR2 YFSETQ. Assay: immunoSEQ multiplex PCR; the TCRdb copy retains only in-frame clones and omits some. Of around 8,500 clones in the sample, approximately 88% were seen once. In the case of this clone: The antigen remains unidentified.

The chain couples TRBV5-1 to TRBJ2-7; D possibly corresponds to TRBD1 (6 bases). The sequenced sample consisted of peripheral blood mononuclear cells. The receptor comes from a man older than 75 with T-cell large granular lymphocyte leukemia. Some clones in this sample may be carry-over from other donors' samples. CDR3 protein: CASSPGQSYEQYF. In nucleotides, the CDR3 is TGCGCCAGCAGCCCCGGACAGAGCTACGAGCAGTACTTC.